Listed here is a single T cell receptor beta chain. Antigen specificity is unknown. The length of the CDR3 is 15 residues. J lost 0 bases, V lost 5 bases, and 5 bases had no gene match. In germline, CDR1 is MNHEY, CDR2 SVGEGT. The sample originates from a study of Ad26.COV2.S vaccination and SARS-CoV-2 variants. Study findings and constraints: TCR breadth and depth analyses may have underestimated total T cell responses. Vaccinees displayed broader spike-specific TCR repertoires than placebo recipients. Placebo and vaccine recipients had non-spike TCR breadth that was similar. Reported findings describe substantial breadth in spike-specific CD8+ and CD4+ T cell responses following vaccination.

Some clones are missing from TCRdb's copy, which holds only in-frame ones; the method was immunoSEQ multiplex PCR. This table has under 150,000 clones, about nine tenths appearing once. This material consisted of peripheral blood, taken after recovery from COVID-19. The sequence was obtained from a human donor who had recovered from COVID-19. The chain has TRBV6-2 or TRBV6-3 and TRBJ2-7, with 9 positions matching TRBD1. The CDR3 loop reads CASSPQGASSYEQYF. The DNA of the CDR3 is TGTGCCAGCAGTCCACAGGGGGCAAGCTCCTACGAGCAGTACTTC.